Below, 25 T cell receptor beta chains from the same sample are listed, as sequenced in a study of lymphopenia after photon versus proton radiotherapy. Libraries were prepared by immunoSEQ multiplex PCR; TCRdb keeps only in-frame clonotypes and omits some of them. The repertoire has approximately 65,000 clones, 87% of them found once; the top ten carry about a tenth. The sample was peripheral blood, taken from a patient treated with proton-based radiotherapy. The receptors originated from a man at least 80 years old with esophageal cancer.

This clone was counted only a few times. The rearrangement uses TRBV7-2 and TRBJ1-6, with D unresolved. The length of the CDR3 is 12 residues. Trimming stripped 0 bases from V and 9 bases from J, with 3 bases between. Germline V CDR1 and CDR2: SGHTA, FQGNSA. Here the CDR3 reads CASSLAGSPLHF. CDR3 in DNA: TGTGCCAGCAGCTTAGCGGGTTCACCCCTCCACTTT.

This clone was picked up one time. The J gene is TRBJ2-1, the V gene TRBV5-1; a possible D gene is TRBD2 (7 bases). CDR1 is SGHRS and CDR2 is YFSETQ in the germline V gene. The CDR3 totals 14 residues. V lost 2 bases, J lost 9 bases, and 15 bases lay in between. This CDR3 reads CASSFRGAVGEQFF. In nucleotides, the CDR3 is TGCGCCAGCAGCTTCCGGGGGGCAGTTGGTGAGCAGTTCTTC. Drawing the rest from reference TRBV5-1 and TRBJ2-1, the complete variable domain is KAGVTQTPRYLIKTRGQQVTLSCSPISGHRSVSWYQQTPGQGLQFLFEYFSETQRNKGNFPGRFSGRQFSNSRSEMNVSTLELGDSALYLCASSFRGAVGEQFFGPGTRLTVL.

The chain has TRBV19 and TRBJ1-2; D may be TRBD1 (6 bases). This CDR3 region has 11 residues. Trimming took off 6 bases at V and 8 bases at J, with 10 bases between the two ends. The germline V gene has CDR1 LNHDA and CDR2 SQIVND (reference sequence). The CDR3 protein is CASRRGFGYTF. For the CDR3, the DNA is TGTGCCAGTAGGAGGGGGTTCGGCTACACCTTC.

The table lists this clone with a few counts. This chain links TRBV4-1 with TRBJ1-4; 8 nucleotides match TRBD1. Losses at the gene ends were 2 bases for V and 8 bases for J; bases not matched to a gene: 7. The CDR3 is made up of 15 amino acids. CDR1 and CDR2 from the germline V gene are MGHRA and YSYEKL. CDR3 sequence: CASSQPGGTREKLFF. As DNA, the CDR3 is TGCGCCAGCAGCCAACCAGGGGGCACAAGGGAAAAACTGTTTTTT.

In DNA, the CDR3 is TGCGCCAGCAGCCGGCCGGGAGGAAACACCATATATTTT. This translates into CASSRPGGNTIYF. V gene TRBV4-1 combines with J gene TRBJ1-3; D is unclear. The CDR3 sequence is 13 residues long. The germline V gene encodes CDR1 MGHRA and CDR2 YSYEKL. Trimming left V 4 bases short and J 4 bases short, with 8 bases between.

This clone occurred once. The V call is TRBV13, the J call TRBJ1-2; D perhaps matches TRBD1 (5 bases). Per the germline V gene, CDR1 is PRHDT and CDR2 is FYEKMQ (reference sequence). V was pared by 4 bases and J by 2 bases, with 11 bases between. The CDR3 runs 14 residues. The CDR3 protein is CASSSLGGNYGYTF. The CDR3 coding sequence is TGTGCCAGCAGCTCTTTGGGGGGAAACTATGGCTACACCTTC.

The V and J genes are TRBV7-8 and TRBJ2-7; no reliable D call. The CDR3 sequence is 14 residues long. Trimming removed 5 bases at V and 0 bases at J, with 11 bases between. Per the germline V gene, CDR1 is SGHVS and CDR2 is FQNEAQ. This chain's CDR3 is CASSEDRSSYEQYF. DNA for the CDR3: TGTGCCAGCAGCGAAGACCGGAGCTCCTACGAGCAGTACTTC.

This chain uses TRBV15 with TRBJ2-1; D possibly corresponds to TRBD2 (5 bases). CDR3 length: 15 amino acids. Germline assignment: CDR1 LNHNV and CDR2 YYDKDF (reference sequence). V was trimmed by 7 bases and J by 6 bases, leaving 19 bases between them. This CDR3 is CATTASGPLGNEQFF. The CDR3 coding sequence is TGTGCCACCACCGCGAGCGGACCCCTAGGCAATGAGCAGTTCTTC.

This chain connects TRBV7-9 to TRBJ1-1; D call uncertain. The CDR3 is made up of 13 amino acids. CDR1 and CDR2 from the germline V gene are SEHNR and FQNEAQ (reference sequence). V lost 3 bases and J lost 10, with 15 bases in between. The DNA of the CDR3 is TGTGCCAGCAGCTTGTCAGTCCTGCATACAGCTTTCTTT. Translated, it gives CASSLSVLHTAFF.

V is TRBV15 and J is TRBJ2-2, with 8 bases matching TRBD2. The J segment lost 5 bases and the V segment lost 5 bases, leaving 13 bases of the junction unmatched. Germline V gives CDR1 LNHNV, CDR2 YYDKDF (reference sequence). The CDR3 is made up of 17 amino acids. CDR3 amino acids: CATSHGRGLATTGELFF. DNA for the CDR3: TGTGCCACCAGCCATGGACGAGGACTAGCTACGACCGGGGAGCTGTTTTTT. The entire variable domain, with the rest obtained from reference TRBV15 and TRBJ2-2, is as follows: DAMVIQNPRYQVTQFGKPVTLSCSQTLNHNVMYWYQQKSSQAPKLLFHYYDKDFNNEADTPDNFQSRRPNTSFCFLDIRSPGLGDTAMYLCATSHGRGLATTGELFFGEGSRLTVL.

The V and J genes are TRBV6-5 and TRBJ1-3, with 7 bases lining up with TRBD1. Losses at the gene ends were 6 bases for V and 10 bases for J; bases not matched to a gene: 3. The CDR3 length is 11 residues. In germline, CDR1 is MNHEY, CDR2 SVGAGI. CDR3 sequence (DNA): TGTGCCAGCAGGAAGGGGGCGACCATATATTTT. It translates to CASRKGATIYF.

The chain employs TRBV19 and TRBJ2-1; D is unclear. There are 13 residues in the CDR3. Germline lookup yields CDR1 LNHDA and CDR2 SQIVND (reference sequence). V was cut by 4 bases and J by 8 bases, with 12 bases left in between. For the CDR3, the DNA is TGTGCCAGTAGTAGCGCCTACTGGGATGAGCAGTTCTTC. Translated: CASSSAYWDEQFF.

J is TRBJ1-5 and V is TRBV5-4, with 9 positions matching TRBD1. The CDR3 is 16 amino acids. The J segment lost 5 bases and the V segment lost 0 bases, leaving 6 bases of the junction unmatched. Germline-derived CDR1 and CDR2 are SGHNT and YYREEE (reference sequence). In DNA form, the CDR3 reads TGTGCCAGCAGCTTGGGTCCGACAGGGGGTTATCAGCCCCAGCATTTT. Translated, it gives CASSLGPTGGYQPQHF.

V usage is TRBV4-2 and J usage is TRBJ2-5; TRBD2 might be the D (6 bases). V shed 1 base and J shed 4 bases, with 10 bases lying between them. This CDR3 region has 14 residues. The germline V gene has CDR1 LGHNA and CDR2 YNFKEQ. CDR3 bases: TGTGCCAGCAGCCAAGTCACCGGGGGAGAGACCCAGTACTTC. Translating gives CASSQVTGGETQYF.

The chain links TRBV11-1 to TRBJ1-1; the D is unclear. The V and J ends lost 1 base and 0 bases respectively, with 3 bases between them. The germline CDR1 and CDR2 sequences are SGHAT and FQDESV (reference sequence). This CDR3 spans 13 amino acids. CDR3 residues: CASSLELNTEAFF. The DNA of the CDR3 is TGTGCCAGCAGCTTAGAACTGAACACTGAAGCTTTCTTT.

The chain employs TRBV7-2 and TRBJ2-1; perhaps TRBD2 as D (6 bases). Trimming removed 5 bases from V and 4 bases from J, with 15 bases in between. There are 15 residues in the CDR3. CDR1 and CDR2 (germline): SGHTA, FQGNSA. CDR3 region: CASSLIAEPYNEQFF. In DNA form, the CDR3 reads TGTGCCAGCAGCCTCATAGCGGAACCTTACAATGAGCAGTTCTTC.

The chain uses TRBV7-2 and TRBJ1-4, with D unresolved. V was cut by 0 bases and J by 0 bases, with 14 bases left in between. CDR1 and CDR2 from the germline V gene are SGHTA and FQGNSA. The CDR3 contains 18 residues. The CDR3 coding sequence is TGTGCCAGCAGCTTAGCCCCCTCCAGAGAGTCAACTAATGAAAAACTGTTTTTT. Translated, it gives CASSLAPSRESTNEKLFF.

This chain joins TRBV21-1 and TRBJ1-5; no DNA check was done on the table's D call, TRBD1. TRBV21-1 is a pseudogene. The CDR3 covers 19 residues. CDR3 sequence reads: CASNQDRGDRIYSNQPQHF. As DNA, the CDR3 is TGTGCCAGCAATCAGGACAGGGGCGACCGCATTTATAGCAATCAGCCCCAGCATTTT.

The genes are TRBV11-2 and TRBJ2-7; 9 bases match TRBD2. V was clipped by 4 bases and J by 3 bases; unmatched bases: 13. The CDR3 is 17 residues long. Germline V lookup: CDR1 SGHAT, CDR2 FQNNGV. The CDR3 bases are TGTGCCAGCAGCTCGATCGGGCTAGCGGGACCGTACTACGAGCAGTACTTC. Residues: CASSSIGLAGPYYEQYF.

The V and J genes are TRBV9 and TRBJ2-5; D is possibly TRBD2 (6 bases). This CDR3 has 14 amino acids. In germline, CDR1 is SGDLS, CDR2 YYNGEE. V was trimmed by 0 bases and J by 4 bases, leaving 10 bases between them. CDR3 sequence reads: CASSVAVGGETQYF. The CDR3 DNA is TGTGCCAGCAGCGTAGCTGTGGGGGGAGAGACCCAGTACTTC.

This chain connects TRBV9 to TRBJ1-2, with unresolved D. Trimming removed 6 bases at V and 1 base at J, with 13 bases between. The CDR3 is 14 amino acids. Germline CDR1 SGDLS, CDR2 YYNGEE. This chain's CDR3 is CASTKPGNNYGYTF. The CDR3 region has the DNA TGTGCCAGCACCAAACCGGGGAATAACTATGGCTACACCTTC. Based on the CDR3 plus reference TRBV9 and TRBJ1-2, the full variable domain is DSGVTQTPKHLITATGQRVTLRCSPRSGDLSVYWYQQSLDQGLQFLIQYYNGEERAKGNILERFSAQQFPDLHSELNLSSLELGDSALYFCASTKPGNNYGYTFGSGTRLTVV.

The V and J genes are TRBV19 and TRBJ1-2; D is undetermined. V lost 9 bases, J lost 7 bases, and 24 bases lay in between. The CDR3 has 15 amino acids. Germline CDR1 is LNHDA and CDR2 is SQIVND (reference sequence). Written as DNA, the CDR3 is TGTGCCAGCATCATGGACGCCTGGGCGGGGTCTGGCTACACCTTC. It yields the protein CASIMDAWAGSGYTF.

The chain has TRBV9 and TRBJ2-7, with unresolved D. Trimming left V 1 base short and J 3 bases short, with 14 bases between. Germline V gives CDR1 SGDLS, CDR2 YYNGEE. CDR3 length: 15 amino acids. CDR3 sequence reads: CASSVHGSTYYEQYF. In DNA form, the CDR3 reads TGTGCCAGCAGCGTACATGGCTCGACGTACTACGAGCAGTACTTC. Complete variable domain (other parts from reference TRBV9 and TRBJ2-7): DSGVTQTPKHLITATGQRVTLRCSPRSGDLSVYWYQQSLDQGLQFLIQYYNGEERAKGNILERFSAQQFPDLHSELNLSSLELGDSALYFCASSVHGSTYYEQYFGPGTRLTVT.

The chain joins TRBV4-2 to TRBJ1-2; D gene unclear. This CDR3 has 14 residues. Trimming cost V 2 bases and J 4 bases, with 11 bases left between them. Germline loops: CDR1 LGHNA, CDR2 YNFKEQ. The chain's CDR3 is CASSQSQRSYGYTF. CDR3 in DNA: TGTGCCAGCAGCCAATCACAGCGTAGCTATGGCTACACCTTC.

The V and J genes are TRBV27 and TRBJ1-5, with 10 bases aligning to TRBD1. CDR3 length equals 15 residues. From germline, CDR1 is MNHEY and CDR2 SMNVEV (reference sequence). V lost 3 bases to trimming and J lost 7 bases; unmatched junction nucleotides: 6. The CDR3 region has the DNA TGTGCCAGCAGTTTTGGACAGGGGGTCGGGCAGCCCCAGCATTTT. Its protein is CASSFGQGVGQPQHF.